A selection of T cell receptor beta chains follows, all from one sample in a study of T cell responses to AZD1222 COVID-19 vaccine. TCRdb's copy holds only in-frame clones and misses some; the assay was immunoSEQ multiplex PCR. In the table there are about 110,000 clones, 86% of which are singletons. The sample consisted of peripheral blood, taken on day 0 of AZD1222 vaccination. The source is an adult in good health. The CDR3 runs from the conserved cysteine through the conserved F or W. D genes are given only for firm matches. For some rows the clone size is stated as once, few or many, or as a class when expanded; others skip it.

TRBV6-2/TRBV6-3	NA	NA	TRBJ1-6	TGTGCCAGCAGTTACAGGGAAGGTTCGAATTCACCCCTCCACTTT	CASSYREGSNSPLHF
TRBV6-5	NA	NA	TRBJ2-5	TGTGCCAGCAGTTACAGTGGGGCTCAAGAGACCCAGTACTTC	CASSYSGAQETQYF
TRBV29-1	NA	NA	TRBJ2-2	TGCAGCGTTGGGAGGGGCGCCGGGGAGCTGTTTTTT	CSVGRGAGELFF
TRBV29-1	few	TRBD1	TRBJ1-1	TGCAGCGTTGATGGAACGGACAGGCCAAATGAAGCTTTCTTT	CSVDGTDRPNEAFF
TRBV5-4	few	TRBD1	TRBJ2-5	TGTGCCAGCAGCATTAAACAGGGGCAAGAGACCCAGTACTTC	CASSIKQGQETQYF
TRBV3-1/TRBV3-2	NA	TRBD2	TRBJ2-5	TGTGCCAGCAGCCGCTCCGGGACTATGGGGGAGACCCAGTACTTC	CASSRSGTMGETQYF
TRBV5-1	once	NA	TRBJ2-2	TGCGCCAGCAGCTTGTTCGGGACCGACAACACCGGGGAGCTGTTTTTT	CASSLFGTDNTGELFF
TRBV6-5	NA	NA	TRBJ2-5	TGTGCCAGCGGGCTCGCCAGACTGCAAGAGACCCAGTACTTC	CASGLARLQETQYF
TRBV7-8	NA	NA	TRBJ1-5	TGTGCCAGCAGCCCACCCGGGGGCAGGTTAAGTCAGCCCCAGCATTTT	CASSPPGGRLSQPQHF
TRBV6-5	NA	TRBD1	TRBJ2-5	TGTGCCAGCAATTGGGACAGGCAACAAGAGACCCAGTACTTC	CASNWDRQQETQYF
TRBV29-1	few	NA	TRBJ1-1	TGCAGCGTTGTGGGTATTGGGACTGAAGCTTTCTTT	CSVVGIGTEAFF
TRBV11-2	NA	NA	TRBJ2-1	TGTGCCAGCAGCTTAGAGGTATACAATGAGCAGTTCTTC	CASSLEVYNEQFF
TRBV28	NA	NA	TRBJ2-6	TGTGCCAGCAGTTCCACGGTTGGGCGGCGTGGCGGGGCCAACGTCCTGACTTTC	CASSSTVGRRGGANVLTF
TRBV28	NA	NA	TRBJ1-5	TGTGCCAGCAGTTGGCAGTATTCCATCGGCAATCAGCCCCAGCATTTT	CASSWQYSIGNQPQHF
TRBV20-1	NA	NA	TRBJ2-7	TGCAGTTCACGTCGCTCCTACGAGCAGTACTTC	CSSRRSYEQYF
TRBV5-4	NA	NA	TRBJ1-2	TGTGCCAGCAGCTTGGCGACGACGGTAAAATATGGCTACACCTTC	CASSLATTVKYGYTF
TRBV11-2	once	NA	TRBJ2-3	TGTGCCAGCAGCTTAGCTGGGAGCCGAACACAAGATACGCAGTATTTT	CASSLAGSRTQDTQYF
TRBV6-2/TRBV6-3	few	NA	TRBJ1-2	TGTGCCAGCAGTTATGGGGCTAACTATGGCTACACCTTC	CASSYGANYGYTF
TRBV12-3/TRBV12-4	NA	NA	TRBJ1-1	TGTGCCAGCAGTCTTTCCATGGGGGAAGCTTTCTTT	CASSLSMGEAFF
TRBV30	NA	NA	TRBJ1-1	TGTGCCTGGAGTGTATTGAGGAACACTGAAGCTTTCTTT	CAWSVLRNTEAFF
TRBV25-1	NA	NA	TRBJ2-3	TGTGCCAGCGGCAGAACAGATACGCAGTATTTT	CASGRTDTQYF
TRBV7-9	NA	NA	TRBJ1-1	TGTGCCAGCAGCTTCGAGGCAGGTTCGTCCATGAACACTGAAGCTTTCTTT	CASSFEAGSSMNTEAFF
TRBV6-5	NA	NA	TRBJ2-7	TGTGCCAGCAGTTACCGAGACCGAGCGACCTACGAGCAGTACTTC	CASSYRDRATYEQYF
TRBV5-8	NA	NA	TRBJ1-5	TGTGCCAGCAGCTTTCCGGGGCCGACCAATCAGCCCCAGCATTTT	CASSFPGPTNQPQHF
TRBV5-1	NA	TRBD1	TRBJ1-1	TGCGCCAGCAGGGATACAGGGGGCGGGATGAACACTGAAGCTTTCTTT	CASRDTGGGMNTEAFF
TRBV6-4	NA	TRBD2	TRBJ2-1	TGTGCCAGCATGGGGCTAGCGGGGGTCGGTGAGCAGTTCTTC	CASMGLAGVGEQFF
TRBV6-5	NA	NA	TRBJ2-1	TGTGCCAGCAGTACCGGACCGGGGGTTTACAATGAGCAGTTCTTC	CASSTGPGVYNEQFF
TRBV27	once	NA	TRBJ1-5	TGTGCCAGCAGTTTATACGGGGTTAGCAATCAGCCCCAGCATTTT	CASSLYGVSNQPQHF
TRBV27	NA	NA	TRBJ1-6	TGTGCCAGCAGGCCGACAGGCGGCTCCTATAATTCACCCCTCCACTTT	CASRPTGGSYNSPLHF
TRBV3-1/TRBV3-2	NA	NA	TRBJ1-1	TGTGCCAGCAGACCACCAGGGAACACTGAAGCTTTCTTT	CASRPPGNTEAFF
TRBV5-5	NA	NA	TRBJ1-2	TGTGCCAGCAGCTTGGAGGGGCAGCTGGGCTATGGCTACACCTTC	CASSLEGQLGYGYTF
TRBV2	NA	NA	TRBJ2-3	TGTGCCAGCAGTGAAATAGGCACAGATACGCAGTATTTT	CASSEIGTDTQYF
TRBV19	NA	NA	TRBJ1-5	TGTGCCAGTAGTATCGGGACCAATCAGCCCCAGCATTTT	CASSIGTNQPQHF
TRBV30	once	NA	TRBJ1-2	TGTGCCTGGAGATCACCCGCTCGTCTCTATGGCTACACCTTC	CAWRSPARLYGYTF